Below are 6 T cell receptor beta chains sequenced from a single sample in a study of blood T cell repertoires in COVID-19. The table came from immunoSEQ multiplex PCR; TCRdb's copy has only in-frame clones and leaves some out. The data contain about 300,000 clones, approximately 90% of them singletons. The sequenced material came from PBMCs or T cells enriched from blood (not recorded which). The receptor set was obtained from a woman aged 18-29 years who had recovered from COVID-19.

CDR3 bases: TGTGCCAGCAGCAACGCCCGGGTCGAAGATACGCAGTATTTT. Its protein is CASSNARVEDTQYF. V and J are TRBV14 and TRBJ2-3; no definite D call. Germline V gene sequence: CDR1 SGHDN, CDR2 FVKESK. The germline V and J ends were trimmed by 5 bases and 5 bases, with 14 bases remaining between them. The CDR3 runs 14 residues. Full variable domain (missing parts from reference TRBV14 and TRBJ2-3): EAGVTQFPSHSVIEKGQTVTLRCDPISGHDNLYWYRRVMGKEIKFLLHFVKESKQDESGMPNNRFLAERTGGTYSTLKVQPAELEDSGVYFCASSNARVEDTQYFGPGTRLTVL.

This chain joins TRBV4-1 and TRBJ1-6; D perhaps matches TRBD1 (5 bases). The CDR3 length is 15 residues. From germline, CDR1 is MGHRA and CDR2 YSYEKL. V was shortened by 4 bases and J by 10 bases, with 17 bases between the two germline ends. CDR3 sequence (DNA): TGCGCCAGCAGCCGATTGGGACTGAGGGTCTCACCCCTCCACTTT. This encodes CASSRLGLRVSPLHF.

The rearrangement links TRBV27 to TRBJ1-2; D ambiguous. The V end lost 6 bases, the J end lost 5 bases, and 13 bases lay between the germline ends. The CDR3 covers 13 residues. Germline CDR1 and CDR2: MNHEY and SMNVEV (reference sequence). CDR3 region: CASRPTESYGYTF. DNA of the CDR3: TGTGCCAGCAGACCTACAGAGTCATATGGCTACACCTTC.

The J gene is TRBJ1-2, the V gene TRBV9; 9 bases line up with TRBD1. With V trimmed by 2 bases and J by 3 bases, 14 bases remained unmatched. The CDR3 runs 18 residues. Germline V gives CDR1 SGDLS, CDR2 YYNGEE. In nucleotides, the CDR3 is TGTGCCAGCAGCGTGGTAGGGACAGGGACCGGGGAGGACTATGGCTACACCTTC. This translates into CASSVVGTGTGEDYGYTF.

The chain has TRBV5-1 and TRBJ2-5; D is unresolved. Germline CDR1 SGHRS, CDR2 YFSETQ. CDR3 length equals 16 residues. V was clipped by 0 bases and J by 5 bases, with 17 bases between them. In DNA, the CDR3 is TGCGCCAGCAGCTTGGGACGGGTCTCCCGTCGGGAGACCCAGTACTTC. The encoded protein is CASSLGRVSRRETQYF. Full variable domain (missing parts from reference TRBV5-1 and TRBJ2-5): KAGVTQTPRYLIKTRGQQVTLSCSPISGHRSVSWYQQTPGQGLQFLFEYFSETQRNKGNFPGRFSGRQFSNSRSEMNVSTLELGDSALYLCASSLGRVSRRETQYFGPGTRLLVL.

This sequence joins TRBV10-1 and TRBJ2-7, with TRBD2 matching 12 bases. Trimming removed 1 base from V and 1 base from J; junction bases left unmatched: 8. This CDR3 contains 18 residues. Germline V lookup: CDR1 WNHNN, CDR2 SYGVQD (reference sequence). CDR3 in DNA: TGCGCCAGCAGTGAGTATTACGGGACTAGCGGGCCGTCCTACGAGCAGTACTTC. Protein: CASSEYYGTSGPSYEQYF.